This TCR beta chain was captured in a study of blood T cell repertoires in COVID-19. Study-wide background: PBMCs, B-cell-depleted T cells, or T cells were the source of the cDNA or gDNA that made up the material.

The CDR3 loop spans 16 amino acids. With 3 bases clipped from V and 4 bases from J, the junction kept 7 bases outside the gene matches. From germline, CDR1 is SGDLS and CDR2 YYNGEE. Data came from immunoSEQ multiplex PCR; TCRdb stores just in-frame clones and leaves some out. Of some 90,000 clones in the sample, around 89% were seen once. The chain recombines TRBV9 with TRBJ1-3; 10 positions match TRBD1. Sequenced sample: peripheral blood. This clonotype originated in a man aged 45-65 years with acute or convalescent COVID-19. This CDR3 reads CASSGRQGAGGNTIYF. The DNA of the CDR3 is TGTGCCAGCAGCGGAAGACAGGGGGCAGGGGGAAACACCATATATTTT.